The subject of this entry is one T cell receptor beta chain. Its antigen is not known. Produced via immunoSEQ multiplex PCR; TCRdb's table is partial and in-frame only. This table has 25,000 to 35,000 clones, approximately 69% appearing once. The record originates from a study of STAT5B mutations in CD4+ large granular lymphocyte leukemia. Study-level findings and limits: Patient CD4-sorted repertoires stayed more clonal than healthy ones after leukemic-clone removal.

The germline V gene has CDR1 SEHNR and CDR2 FQNEAQ (reference sequence). Deletions cut 6 bases from V and 2 bases from J, with 16 bases between. The CDR3 spans 15 residues. The rearrangement links TRBV7-9 to TRBJ2-5; D tentatively fits TRBD1 or TRBD2 (6 bases each). The sample comprised CD4+ T cells from blood buffy coats. The sequence came from a human donor in good health. CDR3 sequence (DNA): TGTGCCAGCAGTCTCGCCATAGGGGGGCAAGAGACCCAGTACTTC. Encoded protein: CASSLAIGGQETQYF.